This T cell receptor beta chain was identified during a study of blood T cell repertoires in COVID-19. Study-wide context: COVID-19 samples collected from the United States, Italy and Spain covered acute and convalescent phases.

Germline loops: CDR1 DFQATT, CDR2 SNEGSKA (reference sequence). This CDR3 is 13 amino acids long. Between the trimmed V and J ends, which lost 3 bases and 0 bases, there was a span of 7 bases. In the original analysis: Estimation of nucleated cell counts relied on the amplification of reference gene primers. Using immunoSEQ multiplex PCR, the repertoire was profiled, and TCRdb retains in-frame clones only, with some absent. Clonal size and the V and J genes are those of that table, whereas D and trimming came from the DNA. Here the sample spans about 240,000 clones, around 83% being singletons. V usage is TRBV20-1 and J usage is TRBJ2-3; D gene uncertain. The sequence derives from a woman aged 18-30 years with acute or convalescent COVID-19. Sequenced input: peripheral blood. In DNA, the CDR3 is TGCAGTGCTAGTGTTGAGAGCACAGATACGCAGTATTTT. As protein: CSASVESTDTQYF.